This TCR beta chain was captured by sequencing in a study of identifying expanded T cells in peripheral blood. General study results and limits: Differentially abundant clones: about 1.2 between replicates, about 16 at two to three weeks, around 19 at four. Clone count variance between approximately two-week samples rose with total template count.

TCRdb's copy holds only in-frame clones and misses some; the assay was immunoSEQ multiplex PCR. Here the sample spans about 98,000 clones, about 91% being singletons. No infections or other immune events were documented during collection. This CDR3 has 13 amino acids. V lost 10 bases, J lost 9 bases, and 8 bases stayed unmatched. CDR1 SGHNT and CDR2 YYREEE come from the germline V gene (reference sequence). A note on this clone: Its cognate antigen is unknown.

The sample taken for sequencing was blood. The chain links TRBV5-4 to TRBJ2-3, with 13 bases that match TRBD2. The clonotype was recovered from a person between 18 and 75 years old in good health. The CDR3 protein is CAGTSGGAGTQYF. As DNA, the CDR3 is TGTGCCGGCACTAGCGGGGGGGCGGGGACGCAGTATTTT.